Listed below are T cell receptor beta chains from one sample, sequenced in a study of blood T cells in healthy people across ages. TCRdb itself ran the 5' RACE reads through MiXCR, one entry per CDR3 protein. The sample consists of 720,000 or so distinct CDR3 sequences, 40% to 45% of them appearing once. The sample was blood. The receptors here all came from a man at least 80 years old in good health. Each CDR3 is given with its conserved first and last residue. D genes are given only for firm matches. Expanded clones get a size class; other rows say once, few or many, or leave the size out.

>.|TRBV6-5|TRBD2|TRBJ2-1
CASSYPSGLAGSLIYEQFF
TGTGCCAGCAGTTACCCTTCGGGACTAGCGGGATCCCTCATCTATGAGCAGTTCTTC
>.|TRBV7-9|TRBD2|TRBJ2-3
CASSFVPGLEPPTQYF
TGTGCCAGCAGCTTTGTCCCGGGACTAGAACCACCTACGCAGTATTTT
>.|TRBV20-1|.|TRBJ2-7
CSARVGGYYEQYF
TGCAGTGCTAGAGTCGGCGGGTACTACGAGCAGTACTTC
>.|TRBV18|TRBD2|TRBJ2-5
CASSPRQAGPLTETQYF
TGTGCCAGCTCACCACGGCAAGCGGGGCCCCTGACGGAGACCCAGTACTTC
>once|TRBV18|TRBD1|TRBJ2-1
CASSRRQGGNEQFF
TGTGCCAGCTCGCGCCGACAGGGTGGCAATGAGCAGTTCTTC
>.|TRBV4-2|.|TRBJ2-5
CASSPGGPSQETQYF
TGTGCCAGCAGCCCCGGGGGGCCTTCTCAAGAGACCCAGTACTTC
>.|TRBV28|TRBD1|TRBJ2-7
CASSSRTGVSYEQYF
TGTGCCAGCAGTTCTAGGACAGGAGTCTCCTACGAGCAGTACTTC
>few|TRBV6-1|TRBD2|TRBJ2-3
CASNGRNIVGTTTDTQYF
TGTGCCAGCAATGGACGTAACATTGTGGGGACTACCACAGATACGCAGTATTTT
>.|TRBV20-1|.|TRBJ2-7
CSASISGGGLYEQYF
TGCAGTGCTAGCATCTCTGGAGGGGGGCTCTACGAGCAGTACTTC
>.|TRBV25-1|.|TRBJ2-2
CASSGTSPNTGELFF
TGTGCCAGCAGTGGGACTTCGCCTAACACCGGGGAGCTGTTTTTT
>.|TRBV12-3/TRBV12-4|.|TRBJ1-1
CASTNPRQMNTEAFF
TGTGCCAGCACAAACCCGAGGCAGATGAACACTGAAGCTTTCTTT
>many|TRBV29-1|.|TRBJ1-2
CSVEDQDDNYGYTF
TGCAGCGTTGAAGATCAGGACGATAACTATGGCTACACCTTC
>.|TRBV27|.|TRBJ2-7
CASRLSDTGLYEQYF
TGTGCCAGCAGACTAAGTGACACGGGACTCTACGAGCAGTACTTC
>few|TRBV4-3|.|TRBJ1-2
CASSQDFEGRVMDYGYTF
TGCGCCAGCAGCCAAGATTTTGAGGGGCGCGTGATGGACTATGGCTACACCTTC
>.|TRBV4-2|TRBD1|TRBJ2-5
CASSREGQGETQYF
TGTGCCAGCAGCCGAGAGGGACAGGGAGAGACCCAGTACTTC
>once|TRBV29-1|.|TRBJ2-1
CSYSRTSLETQFF
TGCAGCTATTCAAGAACTAGTTTAGAGACCCAGTTCTTC
>.|TRBV19|.|TRBJ2-5
CASSRRQRQETKYF
TGTGCCAGTAGTCGACGACAGCGCCAAGAGACCAAGTACTTC
>.|TRBV2|.|TRBJ2-1
CASSEVRLVGNNEQFF
TGTGCCAGCAGTGAGGTACGACTAGTAGGGAACAATGAGCAGTTCTTC
>.|TRBV28|TRBD2|TRBJ2-3
CASSFVQGGVTDTQYF
TGTGCCAGCAGTTTCGTCCAGGGAGGGGTGACAGATACGCAGTATTTT
>.|TRBV5-1|.|TRBJ2-5
CASSLDRPEETQYF
TGCGCCAGCAGCTTGGATCGGCCCGAGGAGACCCAGTACTTC
>.|TRBV6-6|TRBD1|TRBJ1-1
CASNRGRRDSEAFF
TGTGCCAGCAACAGGGGCCGCAGGGATAGTGAAGCTTTCTTT
>.|TRBV7-9|TRBD1|TRBJ1-5
CASSLVQGPAQPQHF
TGTGCCAGCAGCTTGGTACAGGGGCCTGCACAGCCCCAGCATTTT
>.|TRBV6-5|TRBD1|TRBJ2-3
CASTVGQGQLSAQYF
TGTGCCAGCACCGTGGGACAGGGTCAACTCTCAGCGCAGTATTTT
>.|TRBV6-1|.|TRBJ1-1
CASSDKRGGRNTEAFF
TGTGCCAGCAGTGACAAACGAGGGGGTCGGAACACTGAAGCTTTCTTT
>few|TRBV29-1|TRBD2|TRBJ2-2
CSVWGGTTSGELFF
TGCAGCGTCTGGGGAGGGACCACATCCGGGGAGCTGTTTTTT
>few|TRBV5-1|.|TRBJ2-3
CASSLQGRMTDTQYF
TGCGCCAGCAGCTTACAGGGAAGGATGACAGATACGCAGTATTTT
>.|TRBV4-2|.|TRBJ1-3
CASSQDPGSGNTIYF
TGTGCCAGCAGCCAAGATCCAGGTTCAGGAAACACCATATATTTT
>.|TRBV3-1|.|TRBJ2-1
CASRRAQFNEQFF
TGTGCCAGCCGGAGGGCCCAGTTCAATGAGCAGTTCTTC
>few|TRBV20-1|.|TRBJ2-3
CSATIPGDGDTDTQYF
TGCAGTGCCACTATCCCCGGCGACGGAGACACAGATACGCAGTATTTT
>few|TRBV2|.|TRBJ1-5
CASNRAIENQPQHF
TGTGCCAGTAACAGGGCGATTGAAAATCAGCCCCAGCATTTT
>.|TRBV5-1|.|TRBJ2-2
CASSLTSSVGELFF
TGCGCCAGCAGCTTAACGTCAAGTGTGGGGGAGCTGTTTTTT
>many|TRBV7-2|.|TRBJ2-3
CASSPVTYMPDTQYF
TGTGCCAGCAGCCCTGTGACTTACATGCCAGATACGCAGTATTTT
>.|TRBV20-1|.|TRBJ1-1
CSARGSLNTEAFF
TGCAGTGCTAGAGGCAGTTTGAACACTGAAGCTTTCTTT
>many|TRBV4-3|TRBD1|TRBJ2-5
CASSQDRGQETQYF
TGCGCCAGCAGCCAGGACAGGGGGCAAGAGACCCAGTACTTC
>few|TRBV20-1|.|TRBJ1-2
CSARGTPGTSNGYTF
TGCAGTGCTAGAGGGACACCTGGGACCAGCAATGGCTACACCTTC
>.|TRBV5-4|.|TRBJ2-7
CASSLPGSSLYEQYF
TGTGCCAGCAGCCTCCCCGGGTCCTCCCTCTACGAGCAGTACTTC
>.|TRBV6-1|TRBD2|TRBJ2-1
CASRIAGGTYNEQFF
TGTGCCAGCAGAATAGCGGGGGGGACCTACAATGAGCAGTTCTTC
>once|TRBV20-1|.|TRBJ1-6
CSARESYRQPNSPLHF
TGCAGTGCTAGAGAGAGCTATAGACAGCCGAATTCACCCCTCCACTTT
>few|TRBV12-3/TRBV12-4|.|TRBJ2-5
CASSPVGPVGETQYF
TGTGCCAGCAGTCCCGTCGGCCCCGTGGGAGAGACCCAGTACTTC
>many|TRBV6-2/TRBV6-3|.|TRBJ1-6
CASSSDRGSSPLHF
TGTGCCAGCAGTTCCGACAGAGGCTCATCACCCCTCCACTTT
>.|TRBV21-1|.|TRBJ2-3
CASRGVVQGADTQYF
TGTGCCAGCAGAGGCGTAGTTCAAGGGGCAGATACGCAGTATTTT
>.|TRBV7-2|.|TRBJ2-7
CASSPRRDALPYEQYF
TGTGCCAGCAGCCCAAGAAGGGACGCACTCCCCTACGAGCAGTACTTC
>.|TRBV5-1|TRBD2|TRBJ2-7
CASSLGLAGGMNEQYF
TGCGCCAGCAGCTTGGGGCTAGCGGGGGGTATGAATGAGCAGTACTTC
>few|TRBV3-1|TRBD2|TRBJ2-3
CASSRRTSGSTDTQYF
TGTGCCAGCAGCCGTCGGACTAGCGGGAGCACAGATACGCAGTATTTT
>.|TRBV7-6|.|TRBJ2-1
CASTPRQTYSEQFF
TGTGCCAGCACACCTAGACAGACCTACAGTGAGCAGTTCTTC
>.|TRBV6-6|.|TRBJ2-1
CASSYGGGGYNEQFF
TGTGCCAGCAGTTATGGGGGCGGGGGTTACAATGAGCAGTTCTTC